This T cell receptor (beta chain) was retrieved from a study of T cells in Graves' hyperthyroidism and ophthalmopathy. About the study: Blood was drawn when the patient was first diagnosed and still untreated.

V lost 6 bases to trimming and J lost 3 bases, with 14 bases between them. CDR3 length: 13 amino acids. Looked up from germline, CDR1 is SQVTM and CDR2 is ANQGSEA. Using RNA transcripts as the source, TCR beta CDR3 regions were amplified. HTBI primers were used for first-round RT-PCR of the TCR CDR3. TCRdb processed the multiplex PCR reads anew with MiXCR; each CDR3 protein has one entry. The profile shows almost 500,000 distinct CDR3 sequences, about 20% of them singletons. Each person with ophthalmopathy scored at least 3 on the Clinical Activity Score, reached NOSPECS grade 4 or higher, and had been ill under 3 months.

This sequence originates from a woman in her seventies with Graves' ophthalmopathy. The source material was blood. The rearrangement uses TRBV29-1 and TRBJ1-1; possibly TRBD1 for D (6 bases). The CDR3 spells CSVTQGGDTEAFF. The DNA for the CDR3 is TGCAGCGTGACACAGGGAGGGGACACTGAAGCTTTCTTT.